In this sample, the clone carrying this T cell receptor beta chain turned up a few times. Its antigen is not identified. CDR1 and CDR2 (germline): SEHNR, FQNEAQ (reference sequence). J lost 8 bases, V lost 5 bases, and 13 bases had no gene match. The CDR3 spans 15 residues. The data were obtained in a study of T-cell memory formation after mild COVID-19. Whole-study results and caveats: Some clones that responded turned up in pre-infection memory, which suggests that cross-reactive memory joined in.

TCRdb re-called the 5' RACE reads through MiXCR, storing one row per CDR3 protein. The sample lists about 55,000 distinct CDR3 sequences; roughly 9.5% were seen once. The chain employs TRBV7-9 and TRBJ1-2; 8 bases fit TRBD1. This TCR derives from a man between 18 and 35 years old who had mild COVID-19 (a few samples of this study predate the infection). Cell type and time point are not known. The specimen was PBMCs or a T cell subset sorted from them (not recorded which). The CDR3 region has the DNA TGTGCCAGCAGCCAAAGGACAGGGAACTCGCGAGGCTACACCTTC. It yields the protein CASSQRTGNSRGYTF.